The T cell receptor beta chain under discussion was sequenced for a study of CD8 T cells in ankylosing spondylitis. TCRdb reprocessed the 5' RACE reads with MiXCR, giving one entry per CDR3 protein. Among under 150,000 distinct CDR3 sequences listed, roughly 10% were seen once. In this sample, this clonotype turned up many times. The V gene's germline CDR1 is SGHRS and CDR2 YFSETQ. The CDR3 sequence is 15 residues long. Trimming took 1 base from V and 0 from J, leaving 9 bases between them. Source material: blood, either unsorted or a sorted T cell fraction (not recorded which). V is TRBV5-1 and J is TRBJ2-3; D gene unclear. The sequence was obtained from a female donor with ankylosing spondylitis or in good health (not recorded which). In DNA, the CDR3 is TGCGCCAGCAGCTTGAATGGCGGTAGCACAGATACGCAGTATTTT. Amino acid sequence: CASSLNGGSTDTQYF.